Listed below are T cell receptor beta chains from one sample, sequenced in a study of CD8+ T cells in alopecia areata. Sequenced by immunoSEQ multiplex PCR; TCRdb stores in-frame clones only, minus some. The table lists 150,000 to 200,000 clones, 58% of them singletons, with roughly 12% in the top ten. The sample in question was CD8+ T cells sorted from blood, obtained at week 24, from a patient treated with tofacitinib. These receptor sequences come from a human donor with alopecia areata. The CDR3 runs from the conserved cysteine through the conserved F or W. Fields, in order: clone size, V gene, D gene, J gene, CDR3 protein, CDR3 DNA. A D gene is named only where the DNA matches it firmly. A clone size is listed for some rows: how often the clone was seen (once, few, many), or a class if it is expanded.

clone size: once
V gene: TRBV6-6
D gene: .
J gene: TRBJ2-1
CDR3 protein: CASSYVPNEQFF
CDR3 DNA: TGTGCCAGCAGTTACGTCCCTAATGAGCAGTTCTTC

clone size: .
V gene: TRBV10-3
D gene: .
J gene: TRBJ2-3
CDR3 protein: CAISLQSTDTQYF
CDR3 DNA: TGTGCCATCAGTCTGCAGAGCACAGATACGCAGTATTTT

clone size: .
V gene: TRBV5-1
D gene: TRBD1
J gene: TRBJ2-6
CDR3 protein: CASSGPGQNSGANVLTF
CDR3 DNA: TGCGCCAGCAGCGGGCCGGGACAGAACTCTGGGGCCAACGTCCTGACTTTC

clone size: .
V gene: TRBV25-1
D gene: .
J gene: TRBJ2-7
CDR3 protein: CASSEYTRSYEQYF
CDR3 DNA: TGTGCCAGCAGTGAATACACCCGGTCCTACGAGCAGTACTTC

clone size: .
V gene: TRBV2
D gene: .
J gene: TRBJ1-5
CDR3 protein: CASSPGEKYQPQHF
CDR3 DNA: TGTGCCAGCAGTCCAGGGGAGAAGTATCAGCCCCAGCATTTT

clone size: .
V gene: TRBV5-6
D gene: TRBD1
J gene: TRBJ1-5
CDR3 protein: CASRQGASNQPQHF
CDR3 DNA: TGTGCCAGCAGGCAGGGGGCTAGCAATCAGCCCCAGCATTTT

clone size: .
V gene: TRBV27
D gene: .
J gene: TRBJ2-5
CDR3 protein: CASKSEYQETQYF
CDR3 DNA: TGCGCCAGCAAAAGCGAGTACCAAGAGACCCAGTACTTC

clone size: .
V gene: TRBV7-9
D gene: .
J gene: TRBJ2-5
CDR3 protein: CASKVGGQETQYF
CDR3 DNA: TGTGCCAGCAAGGTTGGGGGCCAAGAGACCCAGTACTTC

clone size: .
V gene: TRBV2
D gene: .
J gene: TRBJ1-1
CDR3 protein: CASSNKNTEAFF
CDR3 DNA: TGTGCCAGCAGCAATAAGAACACTGAAGCTTTCTTT

clone size: .
V gene: TRBV9
D gene: .
J gene: TRBJ2-2
CDR3 protein: CASSVGGVTYTGELFF
CDR3 DNA: TGTGCCAGCAGCGTAGGGGGGGTCACCTACACCGGGGAGCTGTTTTTT

clone size: .
V gene: TRBV10-1
D gene: .
J gene: TRBJ1-2
CDR3 protein: CASSEGNYGYTF
CDR3 DNA: TGCGCCAGCTCAGAGGGGAACTATGGCTACACCTTC

clone size: .
V gene: TRBV7-2
D gene: .
J gene: TRBJ1-2
CDR3 protein: CASSLGLFYGYTF
CDR3 DNA: TGTGCCAGCAGCTTAGGCCTCTTCTATGGCTACACCTTC

clone size: .
V gene: TRBV5-1
D gene: .
J gene: TRBJ2-7
CDR3 protein: CASSPNGYEQYF
CDR3 DNA: TGCGCCAGCAGCCCGAACGGCTACGAGCAGTACTTC

clone size: few
V gene: TRBV29-1
D gene: .
J gene: TRBJ2-2
CDR3 protein: CSAGDANTGELFF
CDR3 DNA: TGCAGCGCTGGGGACGCGAACACCGGGGAGCTGTTTTTT

clone size: .
V gene: TRBV2
D gene: .
J gene: TRBJ2-1
CDR3 protein: CASRVGPQPSNEQFF
CDR3 DNA: TGTGCCAGCAGAGTGGGACCGCAGCCGAGCAATGAGCAGTTCTTC

clone size: .
V gene: TRBV27
D gene: .
J gene: TRBJ1-1
CDR3 protein: CASSLWNGEAFF
CDR3 DNA: TGTGCCAGCAGTTTATGGAATGGTGAAGCTTTCTTT

clone size: .
V gene: TRBV6-5
D gene: .
J gene: TRBJ1-5
CDR3 protein: CASSFGTVGQPQHF
CDR3 DNA: TGTGCCAGCAGTTTCGGGACGGTTGGTCAGCCCCAGCATTTT

clone size: .
V gene: TRBV4-2
D gene: TRBD2
J gene: TRBJ2-3
CDR3 protein: CASSGSGGTDTQYF
CDR3 DNA: TGTGCCAGCAGCGGTAGCGGGGGCACAGATACGCAGTATTTT

clone size: once
V gene: TRBV4-2
D gene: .
J gene: TRBJ2-7
CDR3 protein: CASSRNPPYEQYF
CDR3 DNA: TGTGCCAGCAGCCGAAATCCACCCTACGAGCAGTACTTC

clone size: .
V gene: TRBV7-9
D gene: TRBD2
J gene: TRBJ2-5
CDR3 protein: CASSYGLAGEETQYF
CDR3 DNA: TGTGCCAGCAGCTACGGACTAGCGGGGGAAGAGACCCAGTACTTC

clone size: .
V gene: TRBV14
D gene: .
J gene: TRBJ1-2
CDR3 protein: CASSLGPYRPYGYTF
CDR3 DNA: TGTGCCAGCAGCCTTGGACCCTACAGACCATATGGCTACACCTTC

clone size: few
V gene: TRBV29-1
D gene: .
J gene: TRBJ1-2
CDR3 protein: CSVGDGNGYTF
CDR3 DNA: TGCAGCGTTGGAGATGGAAATGGCTACACCTTC